The 21 T cell receptor beta chains below come from one sample, sequenced in a study of shared clonotypes between healthy human individuals. Clones were sequenced by immunoSEQ multiplex PCR, and TCRdb holds only the in-frame ones, with some missing. The sample lists more than 2 million clones; over 85% were seen once. The specimen sequenced was naive CD4+ T cells sorted from blood. Specified subset: CD45RA+ positively selected. These receptors came from a man between 18 and 35 years old in good health.

The V gene is TRBV30, the J gene TRBJ1-1, with D hard to call. Trimming left V 3 bases short and J 3 bases short, with 11 bases between. The CDR3 consists of 13 residues. Per the germline V gene, CDR1 is GTSNPN and CDR2 is SVGIG (reference sequence). The CDR3: CAWRPLVDTEAFF. CDR3 DNA: TGTGCCTGGAGGCCCCTGGTTGACACTGAAGCTTTCTTT.

The chain combines TRBV28 with TRBJ2-6, with D uncertain. CDR1 is MDHEN, CDR2 SYDVKM, per germline. Trimming cost V 2 bases and J 1 base, with 6 bases left between them. CDR3 length: 15 amino acids. CDR3 sequence reads: CASSLRSSGANVLTF. Here the CDR3 DNA reads TGTGCCAGCAGTTTAAGGAGTTCTGGGGCCAACGTCCTGACTTTC.

Concerning this clone: The sample has other DNA sequences that encode this CDR3 too. V and J are TRBV4-1 and TRBJ2-2; 7 bases are a match to TRBD1. Trimming removed 4 bases from V and 2 bases from J; junction bases left unmatched: 4. CDR1 and CDR2 from the germline V gene are MGHRA and YSYEKL. This CDR3 has 15 residues. The CDR3 loop is CASSRTGPNTGELFF. The CDR3 nucleotides are TGCGCCAGCAGCCGGACAGGACCTAACACCGGGGAGCTGTTTTTT.

For this clone: Other DNA variants within this sample encode the same CDR3. The gene calls are TRBV7-2 and TRBJ1-6; no clear D. The V gene lost 3 bases and the J gene lost 6 bases, with 6 bases spanning the gap. The V gene's germline CDR1 is SGHTA and CDR2 FQGNSA. The CDR3 loop spans 13 amino acids. The CDR3 here is CASSFERNSPLHF. CDR3 DNA: TGTGCCAGCAGCTTTGAGCGTAATTCACCCCTCCACTTT.

The chain has TRBV25-1 and TRBJ1-1; D gene ambiguous. V lost 3 bases and J lost 4, with 9 bases in between. CDR1 and CDR2 from the germline V gene are MGHDK and SYGVNS. CDR3 size: 13 residues. In DNA form, the CDR3 reads TGTGCCAGCAGTGATTACGGGTTCACTGAAGCTTTCTTT. This translates into CASSDYGFTEAFF.

In regard to this clone: Other DNA variants within this sample encode the same CDR3. This sequence joins TRBV6-6 and TRBJ1-1; D perhaps matches TRBD1 (5 bases). V was clipped by 5 bases and J by 4 bases, with 8 bases between them. In germline, CDR1 is MNHNY, CDR2 SVGAGI (reference sequence). This CDR3 has 12 amino acids. The CDR3 DNA sequence: TGTGCCAGCAGTACGGGACTCACTGAAGCTTTCTTT. This encodes CASSTGLTEAFF.

The CDR3 DNA follows: TGTGCCAGCAGCTTAGAGAGGCCCCCGGGACGGCCACTCTATGGCTACACCTTC. Amino acids: CASSLERPPGRPLYGYTF. The J gene is TRBJ1-2, the V gene TRBV7-9, with D possibly TRBD1 on 5 matching bases. The CDR3 is 18 residues long. Trimming took off 1 base at V and 4 bases at J, with 22 bases between the two ends. The germline CDR1 and CDR2 sequences are SEHNR and FQNEAQ (reference sequence).

The chain employs TRBV6-6 and TRBJ1-6; no firm D call. Trimming left V 6 bases short and J 5 bases short, with 17 bases between. The germline gives CDR1 MNHNY, CDR2 SVGAGI (reference sequence). The CDR3 contains 16 residues. CDR3 amino acids: CASSQDAPPNNSPLHF. The CDR3 nucleotides are TGTGCCAGCAGCCAGGACGCGCCTCCGAATAATTCACCCCTCCACTTT.

This rearrangement joins TRBV5-1 to TRBJ2-7; 7 bases are a match to TRBD1. The germline gives CDR1 SGHRS, CDR2 YFSETQ. The V and J ends lost 6 bases and 2 bases, in that order; junction bases with no gene match: 8. The length of the CDR3 is 14 residues. CDR3 DNA: TGCGCCAGCACTTACGGGGACAGAGCCTACGAGCAGTACTTC. It specifies CASTYGDRAYEQYF.

Remarks on this clone: The same CDR3 can be traced to other DNA sequences in this sample. This CDR3 reads CASSGTGNYGYTF. CDR3 coding DNA: TGTGCCAGCAGTGGAACAGGGAACTATGGCTACACCTTC. The genes are TRBV6-1 and TRBJ1-2; D perhaps matches TRBD1 (6 bases). Germline CDR1 and CDR2: MNHNS and SASEGT. This CDR3 spans 13 amino acids. V lost 4 bases and J lost 2, with 8 bases in between.

This clone was picked up one time. J is TRBJ1-3 and V is TRBV6-1; D possibly corresponds to TRBD1 (5 bases). Germline V lookup: CDR1 MNHNS, CDR2 SASEGT. Trimming cost V 5 bases and J 0 bases, with 11 bases left between them. The CDR3 is 15 amino acids. CDR3 loop: CASSRGWGSGNTIYF. Written as DNA, the CDR3 is TGTGCCAGCAGTAGGGGTTGGGGCTCTGGAAACACCATATATTTT.

This clone has only one observation. The V and J genes are TRBV6-5 and TRBJ2-3; 13 nucleotides agree with TRBD2. Germline V lookup: CDR1 MNHEY, CDR2 SVGAGI. The V gene end was trimmed by 4 bases and the J gene end by 5 bases; junction bases not matched to a gene: 3. This CDR3 is built from 15 residues. The CDR3 sequence: CASSWTSGRIDTQYF. The CDR3 bases are TGTGCCAGCAGTTGGACTAGCGGGAGAATAGATACGCAGTATTTT.

This clone was seen once. V usage is TRBV5-4 and J usage is TRBJ2-7, with D perhaps TRBD1 (5 bases). CDR3 length equals 14 residues. Trimming stripped 0 bases from V and 3 bases from J, with 10 bases between. Germline CDR1 reads SGHNT; CDR2 reads YYREEE (reference sequence). The CDR3 sequence is CASSLEGAFYEQYF. The CDR3 region has the DNA TGTGCCAGCAGCTTGGAAGGGGCCTTCTACGAGCAGTACTTC.

The chain links TRBV2 to TRBJ1-5; the D gene is possibly TRBD1 (6 bases). The germline V gene has CDR1 SNHLY and CDR2 FYNNEI. Trimming removed 3 bases at V and 5 bases at J, with 14 bases between. This CDR3 comprises 15 residues. The CDR3 loop is CASSDVGGPYQPQHF. The DNA of the CDR3 is TGTGCCAGCAGTGATGTGGGGGGGCCCTATCAGCCCCAGCATTTT.

Regarding this clone: At the DNA level, this CDR3 is encoded by other sequences in the same sample as well. The chain links TRBV6-1 to TRBJ1-5; unclear D gene. Germline CDR1 MNHNS, CDR2 SASEGT. Deletions cut 2 bases from V and 4 bases from J, with 6 bases between. This CDR3 is built from 13 residues. This CDR3 reads CASSESRNQPQHF. As DNA, the CDR3 is TGTGCCAGCAGTGAATCTCGGAATCAGCCCCAGCATTTT.

This rearrangement joins TRBV10-3 to TRBJ1-1; 7 bases map to TRBD1. Germline assignment: CDR1 ENHRY and CDR2 SYGVKD. CDR3 size: 15 residues. Losses at the gene ends were 0 bases for V and 6 bases for J; bases not matched to a gene: 7. DNA for the CDR3: TGTGCCATCAGTGAGTCGACAGGGAATAACGCTGAAGCTTTCTTT. Amino acids: CAISESTGNNAEAFF.

Remarks on this clone: One end of the junction varies from germline; a read error may be responsible. CDR3 region: CASSQDSFSWDPRNGQFF. The DNA of the CDR3 is TGCGCCAGCAGCCAAGATTCCTTTTCATGGGACCCGCGTAATGGGCAGTTCTTC. This chain uses TRBV4-3 with TRBJ2-1; D might be TRBD1 or TRBD2, each matching 5 bases. CDR3 length: 18 residues. CDR1 is LGHNA and CDR2 is YSLEER in the germline V gene.

The CDR3 here is CASTRDILDPNYGYTF. The DNA for the CDR3 is TGTGCCAGTACCCGGGACATCCTTGACCCTAACTATGGCTACACCTTC. The rearrangement links TRBV19 to TRBJ1-2; TRBD1 is a possible D gene (6 bases). The CDR3 covers 16 residues. The V and J ends lost 7 bases and 0 bases respectively, with 18 bases between them. Per the germline V gene, CDR1 is LNHDA and CDR2 is SQIVND (reference sequence). Filled out from reference TRBV19 and TRBJ1-2, the complete variable domain reads DGGITQSPKYLFRKEGQNVTLSCEQNLNHDAMYWYRQDPGQGLRLIYYSQIVNDFQKGDIAEGYSVSREKKESFPLTVTSAQKNPTAFYLCASTRDILDPNYGYTFGSGTRLTVV.

Remarks on this clone: Other DNA sequences in the sample encode the same CDR3. V usage is TRBV2 and J usage is TRBJ1-3; no firm D call. The CDR3 has 13 residues. Germline lookup yields CDR1 SNHLY and CDR2 FYNNEI. V lost 1 base, J lost 4 bases, and 5 bases lay in between. The CDR3 DNA follows: TGTGCCAGCAGTGAAGGATTCGGAAACACCATATATTTT. This sequence encodes CASSEGFGNTIYF.

The CDR3 bases are TGCGCCAGCAGCGGGGGACTTAAAGGGAGCGGAGAGACCCAGTACTTC. Translating it yields CASSGGLKGSGETQYF. The chain uses TRBV5-1 and TRBJ2-5; D might be TRBD2 (6 bases). The CDR3 spans 16 residues. The germline gives CDR1 SGHRS, CDR2 YFSETQ. V was shortened by 4 bases and J by 4 bases, with 20 bases between the two germline ends.

This clone was seen only once. This rearrangement joins TRBV5-1 to TRBJ1-2; 8 bases line up with TRBD1. Germline CDR1 and CDR2: SGHRS and YFSETQ. The CDR3 runs to 13 residues. V trimming: 4 bases; J trimming: 3 bases; junction bases outside the gene matches: 2. CDR3: CASSKTGDYGYTF. The CDR3, as DNA: TGCGCCAGCAGCAAGACAGGGGACTATGGCTACACCTTC.